The 7 T cell receptor beta chains listed next were all sequenced from one sample in a study of yellow fever vaccine responses in identical twins (dated by TCRdb to 2017 to 2018). Library creation used RT-PCR. Sequenced using an Illumina HiSeq 2500. TCRdb reprocessing: public reads trimmed at Q25 with fastp, clones called with MiXCR, in-frame beta chains kept. One record per CDR3 amino acid sequence lists the most common genes and DNA. For this sample the table gives around 7,200 distinct CDR3 sequences, of which more than 70% were detected only once. The ten most abundant clones make up more than 0.95% of the sample. Here the sequenced sample was T cells from blood (PBMCs), unsorted or a sorted subset (not recorded which), taken before or after yellow fever vaccination (not recorded which). These receptor sequences come from a woman between 18 and 29 years old who received the yellow fever vaccine. Donor details come from another sample of the same person, matched by shared clones.

This clonotype was counted between two and nine times. V is TRBV18 and J is TRBJ2-1; 12 bases line up with TRBD1. J was trimmed by 7 bases and V by 6 bases; bases with no gene match: 7. Germline V gene lookup returns CDR1 KGHSH and CDR2 LQKENI. This CDR3 is 15 amino acids long. CDR3 region: CASSPGTGGTNEQFF. The CDR3 DNA reads as TGTGCCAGCTCTCCCGGGACAGGGGGCACAAATGAGCAGTTCTTC.

V and J are TRBV2 and TRBJ2-1, with 11 bases lining up with TRBD2. Germline V gives CDR1 SNHLY, CDR2 FYNNEI. The CDR3 runs to 17 residues. The trim removed 8 bases at V and 0 bases at J, leaving 9 bases unmatched. As DNA, the CDR3 is TGTGCCAGCGTGAATAGCGGGGGGGCCACCTCCTACAATGAGCAGTTCTTC. It yields the protein CASVNSGGATSYNEQFF. Supplemented by reference TRBV2 and TRBJ2-1, the full variable domain reads EPEVTQTPSHQVTQMGQEVILRCVPISNHLYFYWYRQILGQKVEFLVSFYNNEISEKSEIFDDQFSVERPDGSNFTLKIRSTKLEDSAMYFCASVNSGGATSYNEQFFGPGTRLTVL.

The chain joins TRBV29-1 to TRBJ2-2, with 8 nucleotides matching TRBD1. The CDR3 totals 12 residues. In germline, CDR1 is SQVTM, CDR2 ANQGSEA. Trimming took 6 bases from V and 8 from J; bases not matched to a gene: 5. CDR3 region: CSVRTGGGELFF. In nucleotides, the CDR3 is TGCAGCGTGAGAACAGGGGGTGGGGAGCTGTTTTTT.

The CDR3 DNA is TGCGCCAGCAGGGACAGGGGGCTGGGCACTGAAGCTTTCTTT. It translates to CASRDRGLGTEAFF. The chain is built from TRBV23-1 and TRBJ1-1; 11 bases agree with TRBD1. TRBV23-1 is filed as an ORF, its function uncertain. This CDR3 spans 14 amino acids. The V and J ends lost 6 bases and 4 bases, in that order; junction bases with no gene match: 4.

V and J are TRBV2 and TRBJ1-1; D remains ambiguous. V was cut by 9 bases and J by 8 bases, with 13 bases left in between. CDR3 length equals 11 residues. CDR1 SNHLY and CDR2 FYNNEI come from the germline V gene. CDR3 protein: CASVSWAEAFF. CDR3 in DNA: TGTGCCAGTGTGAGCTGGGCCGAAGCTTTCTTT.

The chain has TRBV7-9 and TRBJ1-1; D unresolved. With 3 bases removed from V and 1 base from J, the gap between germline ends came to 6 bases. Germline CDR1 and CDR2: SEHNR and FQNEAQ (reference sequence). The CDR3 has 13 amino acids. CDR3 in amino acids: CASSFYRNTEAFF. CDR3 nucleotides: TGTGCCAGCAGCTTTTACAGGAACACTGAAGCTTTCTTT.

The V and J genes are TRBV3-1 and TRBJ2-3; D call uncertain. Germline V CDR1 and CDR2: LGHDT, YNNKEL (reference sequence). V was clipped by 3 bases and J by 2 bases, with 15 bases between them. CDR3 size: 16 residues. The CDR3 loop is CASSHGRSIPTDTQYF. CDR3 coding DNA: TGTGCCAGCAGCCACGGTCGTTCCATCCCCACAGATACGCAGTATTTT.